This TCR beta chain emerged from a study of read filtering for tumor transcriptome and immune sequencing. Overall study context: R-ISS stage counts were under 10 for I, 15 to 20 for II, roughly seven for III. Study observations and caveats: Even smaller IR-seq throughput identified most shared clonotypes. Correlation between methods rose after single-read clonotypes were removed.

In the case of this clonotype: Its specificity is unknown.

Molecular barcoded adaptors covering alpha/delta and beta/gamma chains were used on around 400 ng RNA. TCRdb called the reads again in MiXCR, with one record for every CDR3 protein. Of around 130,000 distinct CDR3 sequences listed, over 10% were seen once; the top ten hold roughly 11%. This TCR came from a donor over 35 with multiple myeloma. Source material: a population of CD138-negative cells sorted from bone marrow.

CDR3 sequence: CAIQRTSGSYNEQFF. Here the CDR3 DNA reads TGTGCCATCCAGCGGACTAGCGGATCTTACAATGAGCAGTTCTTC. The rearrangement links TRBV10-3 to TRBJ2-1; 10 nucleotides line up with TRBD2. With 8 bases clipped from V and 4 bases from J, the junction kept 8 bases outside the gene matches. Germline CDR1 ENHRY, CDR2 SYGVKD. The length of the CDR3 is 15 residues.